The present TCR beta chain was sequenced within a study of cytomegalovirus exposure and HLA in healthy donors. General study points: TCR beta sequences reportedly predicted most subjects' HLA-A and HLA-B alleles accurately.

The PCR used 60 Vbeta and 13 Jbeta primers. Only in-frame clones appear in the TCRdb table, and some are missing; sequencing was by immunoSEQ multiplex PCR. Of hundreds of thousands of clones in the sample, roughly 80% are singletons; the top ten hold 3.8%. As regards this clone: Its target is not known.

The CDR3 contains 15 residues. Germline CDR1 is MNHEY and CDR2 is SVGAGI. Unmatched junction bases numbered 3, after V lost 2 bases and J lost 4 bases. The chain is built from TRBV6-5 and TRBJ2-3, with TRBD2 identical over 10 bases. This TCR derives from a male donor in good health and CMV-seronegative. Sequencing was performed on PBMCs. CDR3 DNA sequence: TGTGCCAGCAGTTACCTAGCGGGAGAGGCAGATACGCAGTATTTT. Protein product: CASSYLAGEADTQYF.